This TCR beta chain derives from a study of blood T cell repertoires in COVID-19. Repertoires were generated with immunoSEQ multiplex PCR, while TCRdb's copy carries only in-frame clones and drops some. The sample consists of 150,000 or so clones, more than 80% of them appearing once. The CDR3 is made up of 13 amino acids. The V end lost 3 bases, the J end lost 7 bases, and 12 bases lay between the germline ends. The germline V gene encodes CDR1 ENHRY and CDR2 SYGVKD. The sequenced sample was peripheral blood. The receptor comes from a human donor with acute or convalescent COVID-19. The donor label of this sample is uncertain. This sequence joins TRBV10-3 and TRBJ1-2, with D perhaps TRBD1 (6 bases). Written as DNA, the CDR3 is TGTGCCATCAGTGAAGGACAGAGCTTTGGCTACACCTTC. Amino acids: CAISEGQSFGYTF.